This T cell receptor beta chain was found in a study of beta chain features in type 1 diabetes. Each of the CD4+ naive, central memory, regulatory and stem cell-like memory populations was sorted via CD45RO/CCR7/CD25/CD127/CD95/CD27. Study-level points and caveats: HLA influence on TCRB rearrangement stayed unresolved here. Type 1 diabetes patients showed a moderate but significant shortening of TCRB CDR3s in all four CD4+ subsets. Naive, central memory and Treg TCRB repertoires appeared more alike in patients than in healthy donors.

The entirety of the isolated RNA underwent reverse transcription, so expressed TCRB transcripts were sequenced. This table comes from immunoSEQ multiplex PCR, and its TCRdb copy is limited to in-frame clones, with some not included. The table includes 200,000 to 250,000 clones, 15% to 20% detected once. The CDR3 contains 14 residues. Germline V CDR1 and CDR2: SQVTM, ANQGSEA. This clone was counted only a few times. As yet, its antigen is unknown. A junction boundary mismatches the germline segment, possibly from a read error. The source material was naive CD4+ T cells from blood. The origin of this receptor is a young man with type 1 diabetes. The chain combines TRBV29-1 with TRBJ2-5; D possibly corresponds to TRBD1 (5 bases). The CDR3, as DNA: TGCAGCGTAGAAGGTGGACAAATGGGGGAGACCCAGTACTTC. Its translation: CSVEGGQMGETQYF.